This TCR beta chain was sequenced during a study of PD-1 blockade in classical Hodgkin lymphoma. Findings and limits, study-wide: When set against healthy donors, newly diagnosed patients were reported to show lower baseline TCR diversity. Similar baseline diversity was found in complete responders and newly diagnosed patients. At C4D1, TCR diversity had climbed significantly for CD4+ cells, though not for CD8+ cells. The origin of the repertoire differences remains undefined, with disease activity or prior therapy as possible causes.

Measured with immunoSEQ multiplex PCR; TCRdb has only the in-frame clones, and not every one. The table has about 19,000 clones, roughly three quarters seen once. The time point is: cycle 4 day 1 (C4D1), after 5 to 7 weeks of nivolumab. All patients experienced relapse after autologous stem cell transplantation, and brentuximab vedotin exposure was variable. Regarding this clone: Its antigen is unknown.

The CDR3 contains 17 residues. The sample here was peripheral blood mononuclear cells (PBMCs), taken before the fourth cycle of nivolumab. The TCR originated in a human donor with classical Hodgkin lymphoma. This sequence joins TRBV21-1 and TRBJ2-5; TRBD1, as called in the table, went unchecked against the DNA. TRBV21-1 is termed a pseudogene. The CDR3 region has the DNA TGTGCCAGCAGCAAGAGGCAGGGACAGCACGATCAACAGACCCAGTACTTC. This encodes CASSKRQGQHDQQTQYF.